This T cell receptor (beta chain) emerged from a study of blood T cell repertoires in COVID-19. Study-wide background: Italy, Spain and the United States were the sources of the convalescent and acute COVID-19 samples. T cells, B-cell-depleted T cells, or PBMCs supplied cDNA or gDNA.

The CDR3 is 15 amino acids. The V and J ends lost 6 bases and 3 bases, in that order; junction bases with no gene match: 9. Germline loops: CDR1 LNHDA, CDR2 SQIVND (reference sequence). Original methodology: From reference gene primer amplification, estimates of nucleated cell counts were derived. Only in-frame clones appear in the TCRdb table, and some are missing; sequencing was by immunoSEQ multiplex PCR. V and J calls and clone size are given by that table; D and trimming were obtained from the DNA. The sample lists about 400,000 clones, more than 80% occurring once. The sequence came from a woman aged 25 to 39 with active or convalescent COVID-19. The chain links TRBV19 to TRBJ2-5; TRBD2 matches 8 bases. Source material: peripheral blood. DNA for the CDR3: TGTGCCAGTAGACGAAGCGGGAGCCTTGAAGAGACCCAGTACTTC. Translated: CASRRSGSLEETQYF.